What follows are 27 T cell receptor beta chains derived from one specimen sequenced in a study of CD8 T cells in ankylosing spondylitis. Using its own MiXCR run on the 5' RACE reads, TCRdb lists one record per CDR3 protein. The sample lists roughly 230,000 distinct CDR3 sequences, approximately 8% occurring once. Sequenced material: blood, either unsorted or a sorted T cell fraction (not recorded which). All receptors derive from a female donor with ankylosing spondylitis or in good health (not recorded which).

This clonotype occurred many times. The chain carries TRBV7-3 and TRBJ2-1, with TRBD1 as a possible D gene (5 bases). The CDR3 has 14 residues. Germline CDR1 SGHTA, CDR2 FQGTGA. Trimming pared 0 bases from V and 8 bases from J, leaving 11 bases between. CDR3 sequence: CASSLTDTGDEQFF. The CDR3 DNA is TGTGCCAGCAGCTTAACCGACACAGGCGATGAGCAGTTCTTC.

This clonotype was found many times. This chain joins TRBV10-3 and TRBJ2-2; 7 positions agree with TRBD1. The CDR3 has 15 residues. With 2 bases clipped from V and 6 bases from J, the junction kept 6 bases outside the gene matches. Germline assignment: CDR1 ENHRY and CDR2 SYGVKD. CDR3 region: CAISEPQGESGELFF. The CDR3 coding sequence is TGTGCCATCAGTGAGCCCCAGGGGGAGTCCGGGGAGCTGTTTTTT.

Regarding this clonotype: A much larger clone differs from this one at a single base, so this may be a read error. V gene TRBV20-1 combines with J gene TRBJ2-5, with 12 bases identical to TRBD2. Per germline, CDR1 DFQATT and CDR2 SNEGSKA (reference sequence). With V trimmed by 6 bases and J by 9 bases, 11 bases remained unmatched. The CDR3 is 14 residues long. CDR3 protein: CSATRTSGVEAQYF. The CDR3 nucleotides read TGCAGTGCAACACGGACTAGCGGGGTTGAGGCCCAGTACTTC.

This clonotype was found many times. This rearrangement joins TRBV9 to TRBJ1-2, with D hard to call. This CDR3 has 13 amino acids. Germline loops: CDR1 SGDLS, CDR2 YYNGEE. Between the trimmed V and J ends, which lost 4 bases and 4 bases, there was a span of 11 bases. In nucleotides, the CDR3 is TGTGCCAGCAGCCACCCTGGCGGCTATGGCTACACCTTC. Translated: CASSHPGGYGYTF.

There are many counts of this clonotype. The chain recombines TRBV4-2 with TRBJ2-3; D is uncertain. Germline V gene lookup returns CDR1 LGHNA and CDR2 YNFKEQ. The CDR3 extends over 17 amino acids. V gave up 1 base and J gave up 4 bases, with 18 bases separating them. The chain's CDR3 is CASSQATLTLEPDTQYF. The CDR3 DNA reads TGTGCCAGCAGCCAAGCTACCCTAACCTTAGAGCCAGATACGCAGTATTTT.

This clonotype was recorded many times. The genes are TRBV29-1 and TRBJ2-5, with 7 bases matching TRBD2. Trimming took 5 bases from V and 5 from J; bases not matched to a gene: 8. CDR3 length: 13 residues. Germline V lookup: CDR1 SQVTM, CDR2 ANQGSEA. The CDR3 bases are TGCAGCGTTTTTCTAGCGGCAAGGGAGACCCAGTACTTC. It yields the protein CSVFLAARETQYF.

This clonotype was seen repeatedly, ten times or more. The V call is TRBV20-1, the J call TRBJ2-7, with TRBD1 identical over 10 bases. The CDR3 spans 14 residues. Germline loops: CDR1 DFQATT, CDR2 SNEGSKA (reference sequence). The J segment lost 3 bases and the V segment lost 3 bases, leaving 5 bases of the junction unmatched. The DNA for the CDR3 is TGCAGTGCTAGCTTGGGGACAGGGGACTACGAGCAGTACTTC. This gives the protein CSASLGTGDYEQYF.

This clonotype was observed at least ten times. The J gene is TRBJ2-4, the V gene TRBV6-5; 7 bases line up with TRBD1. The CDR3 has 16 residues. Trimming cost V 3 bases and J 9 bases; bases outside gene matches: 14. CDR1 MNHEY and CDR2 SVGAGI come from the germline V gene. CDR3 coding DNA: TGTGCCAGCAGTTATGGGTCTCCTTCAGGGGGAGCCATTCAGTACTTC. This sequence encodes CASSYGSPSGGAIQYF.

This clonotype was observed at least ten times. The V call is TRBV5-1, the J call TRBJ2-1; D is ambiguous. Deletions cut 4 bases from V and 9 bases from J, with 17 bases between. CDR1 and CDR2 from the germline V gene are SGHRS and YFSETQ. This CDR3 contains 14 residues. CDR3 protein: CASSPPRPAGEQFF. The CDR3, as DNA: TGCGCCAGCAGCCCTCCCCGGCCAGCCGGTGAGCAGTTCTTC. Full variable domain (outside the CDR3, taken from reference TRBV5-1 and TRBJ2-1): KAGVTQTPRYLIKTRGQQVTLSCSPISGHRSVSWYQQTPGQGLQFLFEYFSETQRNKGNFPGRFSGRQFSNSRSEMNVSTLELGDSALYLCASSPPRPAGEQFFGPGTRLTVL.

At least ten counts were recorded for this clonotype. This chain joins TRBV12-3 or TRBV12-4 and TRBJ2-1; TRBD2 agrees at 7 bases. This CDR3 has 16 amino acids. The V gene end was trimmed by 2 bases and the J gene end by 7 bases; junction bases not matched to a gene: 11. DNA for the CDR3: TGTGCCAGCAGTTTACGCGGGACTAACCTGAGGAATGAGCAGTTCTTC. This translates into CASSLRGTNLRNEQFF.

This clonotype has ten or more counts. The V call is TRBV7-9, the J call TRBJ2-5; the match to TRBD1 covers 10 bases. Germline CDR1 and CDR2: SEHNR and FQNEAQ (reference sequence). V was clipped by 2 bases and J by 4 bases; unmatched bases: 7. CDR3 length: 16 amino acids. This chain's CDR3 is CASSLSGQGESETQYF. The CDR3 nucleotides read TGTGCCAGCAGCTTAAGCGGACAGGGGGAGTCAGAGACCCAGTACTTC. Drawing the rest from reference TRBV7-9 and TRBJ2-5, the complete variable domain is DTGVSQNPRHKITKRGQNVTFRCDPISEHNRLYWYRQTLGQGPEFLTYFQNEAQLEKSRLLSDRFSAERPKGSFSTLEIQRTEQGDSAMYLCASSLSGQGESETQYFGPGTRLLVL.

Concerning this clonotype: A much larger clone lies a single base off, so this may be a read error. The J gene is TRBJ2-1, the V gene TRBV6-1; no reliable D call. Germline V gene sequence: CDR1 MNHNS, CDR2 SASEGT. This CDR3 is built from 11 residues. The CDR3 region is CVSSENYEQFF. The DNA for the CDR3 is TGTGTCAGCAGTGAAAACTATGAGCAGTTCTTC.

This clonotype was picked up many times. The chain carries TRBV10-3 and TRBJ1-1; tentative D call: TRBD1 (5 bases). This CDR3 is 13 amino acids long. Germline CDR1 and CDR2: ENHRY and SYGVKD. V was cut by 10 bases and J by 4 bases, with 16 bases left in between. CDR3 protein: CATMRGGGTEAFF. The CDR3 DNA reads as TGTGCCACCATGCGTGGGGGTGGCACTGAAGCTTTCTTT.

This clonotype has a count of ten or more. This chain uses TRBV6-6 with TRBJ2-1, with D tentatively TRBD2 (5 bases). The CDR3 covers 13 residues. The V and J ends lost 5 bases and 5 bases respectively, with 10 bases between them. Germline loops: CDR1 MNHNY, CDR2 SVGAGI (reference sequence). The CDR3 nucleotides are TGTGCCAGCAGTCAGGACTCGAACAATGAGCAGTTCTTC. Its translation is CASSQDSNNEQFF.

In this sample, this clonotype turned up many times. The chain has TRBV15 and TRBJ1-1, with D unclear. From germline, CDR1 is LNHNV and CDR2 YYDKDF (reference sequence). CDR3 size: 15 residues. The V and J ends lost 1 base and 0 bases respectively, with 9 bases between them. CDR3 nucleotides: TGTGCCACCAGCAGAGTAAGCGAGATGAACACTGAAGCTTTCTTT. Translated: CATSRVSEMNTEAFF.

This clonotype has a count of ten or more. The J gene is TRBJ2-2, the V gene TRBV28; 9 nucleotides align to TRBD2. CDR1 MDHEN and CDR2 SYDVKM come from the germline V gene. The CDR3 is 16 residues long. V lost 5 bases to trimming and J lost 1 base; unmatched junction nucleotides: 5. CDR3 loop: CASSQGLALNTGELFF. DNA for the CDR3: TGTGCCAGCAGTCAGGGACTAGCCCTGAACACCGGGGAGCTGTTTTTT.

The sample holds many counts of this clonotype. The chain joins TRBV21-1 to TRBJ1-1. TRBV21-1 constitutes a pseudogene. The CDR3 spans 16 residues. Here the CDR3 reads CASTNITGGGPTEAFF. CDR3 coding DNA: TGTGCCAGCACCAATATCACGGGAGGGGGCCCCACTGAAGCTTTCTTT.

This sequence joins TRBV7-7 and TRBJ2-1; a possible D gene is TRBD2 (5 bases). With 1 base removed from V and 9 bases from J, the gap between germline ends came to 10 bases. Per germline, CDR1 SSHAT and CDR2 FNYEAQ (reference sequence). This CDR3 contains 13 residues. The CDR3 DNA reads as TGTGCCAGCAGCTTAGATCGTCGGGGTGAGCAGTTCTTC. Amino acid sequence: CASSLDRRGEQFF.

This clonotype came up a few times. This chain joins TRBV11-2 and TRBJ2-3, with D possibly matching TRBD2 (6 bases). Germline lookup yields CDR1 SGHAT and CDR2 FQNNGV. The CDR3 spans 17 residues. V lost 5 bases, J lost 2 bases, and 20 bases lay in between. CDR3 nucleotides: TGTGCCAGCAGCCTACTACCGGGACTTCAACTCACAGATACGCAGTATTTT. It codes for CASSLLPGLQLTDTQYF.

This clonotype was found many times. The gene calls are TRBV20-1 and TRBJ1-3, with D possibly being TRBD1 (5 bases). V was trimmed by 0 bases and J by 5 bases, leaving 14 bases between them. The CDR3 is made up of 15 amino acids. The germline CDR1 and CDR2 sequences are DFQATT and SNEGSKA (reference sequence). The CDR3 protein is CSARDWGGSRNTIYF. CDR3 DNA sequence: TGCAGTGCTAGAGATTGGGGGGGGTCGAGAAACACCATATATTTT.

With respect to this clonotype: Since a much larger clone is just one base distant, this may be a read error. The gene calls are TRBV5-6 and TRBJ1-6; TRBD1 aligns across 8 bases. Germline loops: CDR1 SGHDT, CDR2 YYEEEE. CDR3 size: 14 residues. CDR3 sequence: CAGSLGQANSPLHF. The CDR3 DNA reads TGTGCCGGCAGCTTGGGACAGGCAAATTCACCCCTCCACTTT.

This clonotype was recorded many times. This chain links TRBV15 with TRBJ2-5; 9 nucleotides line up with TRBD2. CDR3 length equals 16 residues. Germline V lookup: CDR1 LNHNV, CDR2 YYDKDF (reference sequence). Trimming cost V 2 bases and J 3 bases; bases outside gene matches: 7. CDR3 sequence (DNA): TGTGCCACCAGCAGACCTAGCGGGATAGGAGAAGAGACCCAGTACTTC. Amino acids: CATSRPSGIGEETQYF.

This clonotype appeared many times. This chain connects TRBV7-2 to TRBJ2-1, with 10 nucleotides matching TRBD2. V gave up 5 bases and J gave up 9 bases; unmatched junction bases: 13. Germline V gives CDR1 SGHTA, CDR2 FQGNSA. CDR3 size: 16 residues. CDR3 amino acids: CASSPTSGRAMGEQFF. In DNA form, the CDR3 reads TGTGCCAGCAGCCCTACCAGCGGGAGGGCCATGGGTGAGCAGTTCTTC.

This clonotype has at least ten counts. Here the CDR3 DNA reads TGTGCCAGCTCCCCGACAGGAGCTCTTAGGGAGCAGTTCTTC. It is translated as CASSPTGALREQFF. J is TRBJ2-1 and V is TRBV18, with D maybe TRBD1 (6 bases). Germline V gene sequence: CDR1 KGHSH, CDR2 LQKENI. The CDR3 has 14 residues. The V and J ends lost 6 bases and 10 bases respectively, with 19 bases between them.

This clonotype was observed many times. The chain is built from TRBV27 and TRBJ2-3; 10 positions match TRBD1. Germline CDR1 reads MNHEY; CDR2 reads SMNVEV (reference sequence). The CDR3 spans 15 residues. The J segment lost 8 bases and the V segment lost 8 bases, leaving 13 bases of the junction unmatched. For the CDR3, the DNA is TGTGCCAGCGTCGGTTCGGACAGGGGGTCGAGTACGCAGTATTTT. Translating it yields CASVGSDRGSSTQYF.

V gene TRBV7-9 combines with J gene TRBJ1-2, with 8 nucleotides matching TRBD1. The CDR3 extends over 13 amino acids. The germline CDR1 and CDR2 sequences are SEHNR and FQNEAQ (reference sequence). Trimming cost V 8 bases and J 2 bases; bases outside gene matches: 4. CDR3 sequence reads: CASAAGGNYGYTF. CDR3 nucleotides: TGTGCCAGCGCGGCAGGGGGCAACTATGGCTACACCTTC.

The chain has TRBV7-2 and TRBJ2-3; D perhaps matches TRBD2 (5 bases). Trimming left V 5 bases short and J 4 bases short, with 10 bases between. Germline values: CDR1 SGHTA, CDR2 FQGNSA. This CDR3 is built from 13 residues. CDR3 amino acids: CASSPGLPDTQYF. The CDR3 bases are TGTGCCAGCAGCCCCGGACTGCCAGATACGCAGTATTTT.